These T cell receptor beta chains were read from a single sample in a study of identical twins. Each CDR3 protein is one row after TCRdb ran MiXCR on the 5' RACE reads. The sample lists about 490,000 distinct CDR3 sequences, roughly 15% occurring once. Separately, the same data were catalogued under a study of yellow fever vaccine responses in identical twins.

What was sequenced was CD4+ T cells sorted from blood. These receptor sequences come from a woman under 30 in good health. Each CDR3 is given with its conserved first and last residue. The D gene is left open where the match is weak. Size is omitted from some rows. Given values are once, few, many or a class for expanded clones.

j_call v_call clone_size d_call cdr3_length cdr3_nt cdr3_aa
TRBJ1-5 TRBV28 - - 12 TGTGCCAGCAGTTTACTATATCAGCCCCAGCATTTT CASSLLYQPQHF
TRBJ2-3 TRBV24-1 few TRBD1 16 TGTGCCACCAGTGATTTGCGAGGGGGCGTGACAGATACGCAGTATTTT CATSDLRGGVTDTQYF
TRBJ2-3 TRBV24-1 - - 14 TGTGCCACCAGTGGCCCGGCGGGGTCCGATACGCAGTATTTT CATSGPAGSDTQYF
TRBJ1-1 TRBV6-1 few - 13 TGTGCCAGCAGTGTTGAGGGAAGGACTGAAGCTTTCTTT CASSVEGRTEAFF
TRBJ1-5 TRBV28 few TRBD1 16 TGTGCCAGCAGCGACAACCGAGGACAGGGAAATCAGCCCCAGCATTTT CASSDNRGQGNQPQHF
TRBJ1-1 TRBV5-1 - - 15 TGCGCCAGCAGCTTGGCCGAGGGGGATTTCACTGAAGCTTTCTTT CASSLAEGDFTEAFF
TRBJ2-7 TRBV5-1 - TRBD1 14 TGCGCCAGTTCTTACCGGGACAGGGTGAACGAGCAGTACTTC CASSYRDRVNEQYF
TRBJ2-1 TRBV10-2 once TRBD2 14 TGCGCCAGCAGGAGGGGGACTAGCAGTAATGAGCAGTTCTTC CASRRGTSSNEQFF
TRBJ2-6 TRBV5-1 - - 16 TGCGCCAGCAGCTTGGTGGCGGGTTCTGGGGCCAACGTCCTGACTTTC CASSLVAGSGANVLTF
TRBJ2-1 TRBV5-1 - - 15 TGCGCCAGCAGCCTAGGGTACAGCTCCTACAATGAGCAGTTCTTC CASSLGYSSYNEQFF
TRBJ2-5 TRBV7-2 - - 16 TGTGCCAGCAGCTTAGTGGCTATAGGGGTACAAGAGACCCAGTACTTC CASSLVAIGVQETQYF
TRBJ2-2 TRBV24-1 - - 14 TGTGCCACCAGCAGGCAAGCTAGCACCGGGGAGCTGTTTTTT CATSRQASTGELFF
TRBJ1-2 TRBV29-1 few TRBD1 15 TGCAGCGTTGGTAATTTTGTGACAGGGGGCTATGGCTACACCTTC CSVGNFVTGGYGYTF
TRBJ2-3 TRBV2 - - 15 TGTGCCAGCAGTGATAGTTTTGTCGGCACAGATACGCAGTATTTT CASSDSFVGTDTQYF
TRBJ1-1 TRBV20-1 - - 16 TGCAGTGCTAGAGTCGTCTTGTCAGGAGGTTATGGTGAAGCTTTCTTT CSARVVLSGGYGEAFF
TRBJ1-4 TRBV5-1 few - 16 TGCGCCAGCAGCTTACAGGGAGGCTTGGCTAATGAAAAACTGTTTTTT CASSLQGGLANEKLFF
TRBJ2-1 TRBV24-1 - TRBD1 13 TGTGCCACCAGTGGGGACAGACCCAATGAGCAGTTCTTC CATSGDRPNEQFF
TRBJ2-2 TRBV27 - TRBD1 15 TGTGCCAGCAGTTTTTACAGGGGGGACACCGGGGAGCTGTTTTTT CASSFYRGDTGELFF
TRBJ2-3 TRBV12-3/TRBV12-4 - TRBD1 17 TGTGCCAGCAGTCCTCTGTCGGGACAGGTTAGCACAGATACGCAGTATTTT CASSPLSGQVSTDTQYF
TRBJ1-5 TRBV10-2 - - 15 TGCGCCAGCAGTGAGTCGGCAGGGGTAAATCAGCCCCAGCATTTT CASSESAGVNQPQHF
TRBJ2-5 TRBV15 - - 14 TGTGCCACCAGCAGAGATGGCTCCCAAGAGACCCAGTACTTC CATSRDGSQETQYF
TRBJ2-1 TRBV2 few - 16 TGTGCCAGCAGTGAAGAGACAGCCGATGTGGGTAATGAGCAGTTCTTC CASSEETADVGNEQFF
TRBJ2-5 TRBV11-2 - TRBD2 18 TGTGCCAGCACCCTCACCCTGGTACTAGCGGGAGCTCAAGAGACCCAGTACTTC CASTLTLVLAGAQETQYF
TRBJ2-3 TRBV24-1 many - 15 TGTGCCACCAGTGATTTGGGGGGGGCGACGGATACGCAGTATTTT CATSDLGGATDTQYF
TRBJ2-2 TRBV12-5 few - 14 TGTGCTAGTGGTTTGGAGGGCCCCGGCGGGGAGCTGTTTTTT CASGLEGPGGELFF
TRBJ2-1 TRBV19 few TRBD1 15 TGTGCCAGTAGCATGAGGGACAGCTTAGGGGTTGAGCAGTTCTTC CASSMRDSLGVEQFF
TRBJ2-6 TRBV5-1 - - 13 TGCGCCAGCTCGAACCCAGGGGCCAACGTCCTGACTTTC CASSNPGANVLTF
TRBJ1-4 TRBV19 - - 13 TGTGCCAGTAGTATTAGCTCAGGTGAAAAACTGTTTTTT CASSISSGEKLFF
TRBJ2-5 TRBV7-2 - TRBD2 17 TGTGCCAGCAGCTTCGGGAAGACTAGCAGCGGTCAAGAGACCCAGTACTTC CASSFGKTSSGQETQYF
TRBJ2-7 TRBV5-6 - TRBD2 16 TGTGCCAGCAGCTTGGGTCGACCAGCGGGACCCTACGAGCAGTACTTC CASSLGRPAGPYEQYF
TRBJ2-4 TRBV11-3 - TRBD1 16 TGTGCCAGCAGAACCGGGACAGGGATTGGCAAAAACATTCAGTACTTC CASRTGTGIGKNIQYF
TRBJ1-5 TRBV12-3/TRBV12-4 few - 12 TGTGCCAGCAGTTTACCTGCTCAGCCCCAGCATTTT CASSLPAQPQHF
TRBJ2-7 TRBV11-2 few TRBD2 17 TGTGCCAGCAGCTTCACCCAGTATGCGGGAGTTCCCCACGAGCAGTACTTC CASSFTQYAGVPHEQYF
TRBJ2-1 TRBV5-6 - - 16 TGTGCCAGCAGCTTGTTAGGTAGCGGAACCTACAATGAGCAGTTCTTC CASSLLGSGTYNEQFF
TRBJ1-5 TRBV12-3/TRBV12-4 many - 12 TGTGCCAGCAGTTTAAACAAGTCTCCCCAGCATTTT CASSLNKSPQHF
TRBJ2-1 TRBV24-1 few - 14 TGTGCCACCAGTGATTTTGAAGCTCACAATGAGCAGTTCTTC CATSDFEAHNEQFF
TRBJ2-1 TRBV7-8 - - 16 TGTGCCAGCAGCTTAAGTCGGGACAAGCCCTACAATGAGCAGTTCTTC CASSLSRDKPYNEQFF
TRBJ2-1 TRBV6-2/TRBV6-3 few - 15 TGTGCCAGCAGTGACATAACGGACAACTACAATGAGCAGTTCTTC CASSDITDNYNEQFF
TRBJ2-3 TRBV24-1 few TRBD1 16 TGTGCCACCAGTGATGCTACAGGGGGCGGTGCAGATACGCAGTATTTT CATSDATGGGADTQYF
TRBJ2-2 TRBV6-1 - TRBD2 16 TGTGCCAGCACCAACCGCGGGGGGGCGGGAACCGGGGAGCTGTTTTTT CASTNRGGAGTGELFF
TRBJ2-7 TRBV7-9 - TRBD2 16 TGTGCCAGCAGCGCCTTGGGACTAGCGGGAGCCTACGAGCAGTACTTC CASSALGLAGAYEQYF
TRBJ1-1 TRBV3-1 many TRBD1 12 TGTGCCAGCAGAGGGACAGGGGAAAAAGCTTTCTTT CASRGTGEKAFF
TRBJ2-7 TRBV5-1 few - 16 TGCGCCAGCAGCTTGGGGGGGACCGCTCAGGGATACGAGCAGTACTTC CASSLGGTAQGYEQYF
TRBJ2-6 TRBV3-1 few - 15 TGTGCCAGCAGCCAAGGTCCCCTTGGGGCCAACGTCCTGACTTTC CASSQGPLGANVLTF
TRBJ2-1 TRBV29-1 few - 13 TGCAGCGTTGATTGGCAGAACTACAATGAGCAGTTCTTC CSVDWQNYNEQFF
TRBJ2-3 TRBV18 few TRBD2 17 TGTGCCAGCTCACCTATCGGACTAGCGGGAGGGCCAGATACGCAGTATTTT CASSPIGLAGGPDTQYF
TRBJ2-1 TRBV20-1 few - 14 TGCAGTGCTAGAGATTTGGGAGCCTACAATGAGCAGTTCTTC CSARDLGAYNEQFF
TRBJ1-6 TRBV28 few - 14 TGTGCCAGCAGTTTGGAACAGTTGTATTCACCCCTCCACTTT CASSLEQLYSPLHF
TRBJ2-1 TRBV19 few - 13 TGTGCCAGTGCAGGACACAAAAACAATGAGCAGTTCTTC CASAGHKNNEQFF
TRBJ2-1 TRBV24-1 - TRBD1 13 TGTGCCACCAGTCGACAGGGGAACAATGAGCAGTTCTTC CATSRQGNNEQFF
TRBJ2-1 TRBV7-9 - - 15 TGTGCCAGCAGCTTAGGACCCTTAGGATTGAATGAGCAGTTCTTC CASSLGPLGLNEQFF
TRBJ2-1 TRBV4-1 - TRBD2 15 TGCGCCAGCAGCCAAGTCGGGGGGGCCTACAATGAGCAGTTCTTC CASSQVGGAYNEQFF
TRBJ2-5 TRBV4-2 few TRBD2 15 TGTGCCAGCAGCCAAGACAGACTAGCTTGGGAGACCCAGTACTTC CASSQDRLAWETQYF
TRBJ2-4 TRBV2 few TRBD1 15 TGTGCCAGCAGTAAAGGACAGGGTGCCAAAAACATTCAGTACTTC CASSKGQGAKNIQYF
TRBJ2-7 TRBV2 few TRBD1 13 TGTGCCAGCAACGGACAGGCCGGCTACGAGCAGTACTTC CASNGQAGYEQYF
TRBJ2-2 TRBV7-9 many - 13 TGTGCCAGCACACAATCGAACACCGGGGAGCTGTTTTTT CASTQSNTGELFF